Listed here are 30 T cell receptor beta chains from one sample, sequenced in a study of blood T cells in healthy people across ages. Through a sample-barcoded 5' primer and a J-beta primer mix, a second PCR was run for about 7 to 12 cycles. TCRdb processed the 5' RACE reads anew with MiXCR; each CDR3 protein has one entry. The table lists 550,000 to 700,000 distinct CDR3 sequences, 27% of them singletons. Sequenced input: blood. The origin of the receptors is a woman aged 70-85 years in good health.

This clonotype was counted only a few times. This chain connects TRBV12-3 or TRBV12-4 to TRBJ1-3; possible D gene TRBD1, 5 bases. The CDR3 totals 12 residues. Trimming pared 6 bases from V and 5 bases from J, leaving 8 bases between. CDR3 protein: CASSKDRNTIYF. CDR3 bases: TGTGCCAGCAGCAAGGACAGAAACACCATATATTTT.

This chain joins TRBV13 and TRBJ2-3; perhaps TRBD1 as D (7 bases). This CDR3 is built from 14 residues. The germline CDR1 and CDR2 sequences are PRHDT and FYEKMQ (reference sequence). V gave up 10 bases and J gave up 5 bases, with 19 bases separating them. CDR3 in DNA: TGTGCCACCGTTTGGACAGGCGGGGTAGATACGCAGTATTTT. It is translated as CATVWTGGVDTQYF. Variable domain in full (rest from reference TRBV13 and TRBJ2-3): AAGVIQSPRHLIKEKRETATLKCYPIPRHDTVYWYQQGPGQDPQFLISFYEKMQSDKGSIPDRFSAQQFSDYHSELNMSSLELGDSALYFCATVWTGGVDTQYFGPGTRLTVL.

This clonotype was recorded a few times. The rearrangement joins TRBV7-9 to TRBJ2-5; 7 nucleotides align to TRBD1. The germline V gene encodes CDR1 SEHNR and CDR2 FQNEAQ (reference sequence). There are 13 residues in the CDR3. V shed 5 bases and J 6 bases; nucleotides not matched to a gene: 6. Here the CDR3 DNA reads TGTGCCAGCAGCCAGGACAGGTTTCAGACCCAGTACTTC. This codes for CASSQDRFQTQYF.

The chain uses TRBV7-6 and TRBJ2-7; possibly TRBD2 for D (6 bases). The CDR3 length is 15 residues. CDR1 SGHVS and CDR2 FNYEAQ come from the germline V gene. Between the trimmed V and J ends, which lost 0 bases and 7 bases, there was a span of 16 bases. Written as DNA, the CDR3 is TGTGCCAGCAGCTTAGCGTGGGGAGGAAAGGAGGAGCAGTACTTC. Its translation is CASSLAWGGKEEQYF.

This clonotype has a count of ten or more. This chain uses TRBV7-9 with TRBJ2-6, with D hard to call. V shed 6 bases and J shed 0 bases, with 6 bases lying between them. CDR1 is SEHNR and CDR2 is FQNEAQ in the germline V gene (reference sequence). The CDR3 has 14 residues. The CDR3 DNA reads TGTGCCAGCAGTTCAAGCTCTGGGGCCAACGTCCTGACTTTC. This encodes CASSSSSGANVLTF.

This clonotype came up a few times. A junction boundary mismatches the germline segment, possibly from a read error. The V and J genes are TRBV7-9 and TRBJ2-4; TRBD2 aligns across 12 bases. The CDR3 has 16 amino acids. Germline V gene lookup returns CDR1 SEHNR and CDR2 FQNEAQ (reference sequence). CDR3: CASSLTSGGAKDIQYF. The DNA for the CDR3 is TGTGCCAGCAGCTTGACTAGCGGGGGAGCCAAAGACATTCAGTACTTC.

This rearrangement joins TRBV4-1 to TRBJ1-1; weak D call: TRBD1 (5 bases). The germline V gene encodes CDR1 MGHRA and CDR2 YSYEKL. The CDR3 spans 12 residues. Trimming took off 0 bases at V and 11 bases at J, with 10 bases between the two ends. CDR3 sequence: CASSQDGDEAFF. For the CDR3, the DNA is TGCGCCAGCAGCCAAGATGGGGACGAGGCTTTCTTT.

The chain has TRBV3-1 and TRBJ2-5; D is perhaps TRBD1 or TRBD2 (5 bases each). The J call may be in error: the DNA end matches TRBJ2-1 better. CDR3 length: 14 amino acids. The germline V gene encodes CDR1 LGHDT and CDR2 YNNKEL (reference sequence). CDR3 coding DNA: TGTGCCAGCAGCCAACCCGGGACCCATCGGGAGCAGTTCTTC. Amino acids: CASSQPGTHREQFF.

The rearrangement uses TRBV4-1 and TRBJ2-3; no clear D gene. The CDR3 has 15 amino acids. The germline V and J ends were trimmed by 4 bases and 1 base, with 12 bases remaining between them. Looked up from germline, CDR1 is MGHRA and CDR2 is YSYEKL. The CDR3, as DNA: TGCGCCAGCAGCCCCCTCTGGAGTGGCACAGATACGCAGTATTTT. It codes for CASSPLWSGTDTQYF.

This clonotype was recorded a few times. This chain connects TRBV27 to TRBJ2-5, with D perhaps TRBD1 (5 bases). This CDR3 spans 15 amino acids. V was pared by 4 bases and J by 0 bases, with 12 bases between. Germline V CDR1 and CDR2: MNHEY, SMNVEV (reference sequence). The CDR3: CASSSYSRDQETQYF. The CDR3, as DNA: TGTGCCAGCAGTTCCTACTCCAGGGACCAAGAGACCCAGTACTTC.

The chain is built from TRBV5-5 and TRBJ2-2; TRBD2 is a possible D gene (5 bases). Germline V gene data show CDR1 as SGHKS and CDR2 as YYEKEE (reference sequence). Deletions cut 3 bases from V and 4 bases from J, with 16 bases between. This CDR3 spans 16 amino acids. The CDR3 bases are TGTGCCAGCAGCTATACCTGGGCCGCGGGCACCGGGGAGCTGTTTTTT. Protein: CASSYTWAAGTGELFF. The variable domain in full, with the rest retrieved from reference TRBV5-5 and TRBJ2-2, is DAGVTQSPTHLIKTRGQQVTLRCSPISGHKSVSWYQQVLGQGPQFIFQYYEKEERGRGNFPDRFSARQFPNYSSELNVNALLLGDSALYLCASSYTWAAGTGELFFGEGSRLTVL.

In this sample, this clonotype turned up a few times. For the CDR3, the DNA is TGTGCCAGCAGTATCTACGGGACAGGGGCGACCGAGCAGTACTTC. Translation gives CASSIYGTGATEQYF. This chain links TRBV25-1 with TRBJ2-5; TRBD1 matches 10 bases. The DNA end favors TRBJ2-7, so the J call may be wrong. Germline-derived CDR1 and CDR2 are MGHDK and SYGVNS. This CDR3 is built from 15 residues.

This clonotype was recorded once. Given a much more abundant clone one base away, this may be a read error. The conserved phenylalanine or tryptophan normally closing the CDR3 is absent here, so this likely arose from a read error. The J gene is TRBJ2-4, the V gene TRBV7-2; weak D call: TRBD2 (5 bases). V lost 1 base to trimming and J lost 7 bases, with 8 bases between them. Germline values: CDR1 SGHTA, CDR2 FQGNSA. The CDR3 has 13 amino acids. CDR3 residues: CASSLGGLNIQYL. CDR3 nucleotides: TGTGCCAGCAGCTTAGGAGGGTTGAACATTCAGTACCTC.

This clonotype was seen only a few times. The chain has TRBV20-1 and TRBJ2-5; D not resolved. CDR3 length: 12 amino acids. CDR1 is DFQATT, CDR2 SNEGSKA, per germline (reference sequence). V was shortened by 5 bases and J by 5 bases, with 12 bases between the two germline ends. This CDR3 reads CSAPRGRETQYF. The CDR3, as DNA: TGCAGTGCTCCGAGAGGCCGGGAGACCCAGTACTTC.

This clonotype was detected many times. Here the CDR3 reads CASSSPGQKMNTEAFF. CDR3 in DNA: TGTGCCAGCAGTTCCCCTGGACAGAAAATGAACACTGAAGCTTTCTTT. The chain combines TRBV28 with TRBJ1-1, with D possibly TRBD1 on 6 matching bases. V was pared by 4 bases and J by 0 bases, with 15 bases between. CDR3 length equals 16 residues. CDR1 MDHEN and CDR2 SYDVKM come from the germline V gene.

The genes are TRBV12-3 or TRBV12-4 and TRBJ2-1; D not certain. The CDR3 has 15 residues. Trimming removed 3 bases at V and 4 bases at J, with 13 bases between. The CDR3 nucleotides are TGTGCCAGCAGTTTGTGGTCCCAATCGTACAATGAGCAGTTCTTC. It yields the protein CASSLWSQSYNEQFF.

This rearrangement joins TRBV9 to TRBJ2-3; D call uncertain. Trimming left V 0 bases short and J 0 bases short, with 8 bases between. CDR1 SGDLS and CDR2 YYNGEE come from the germline V gene. The CDR3 sequence is 15 residues long. CDR3 sequence reads: CASSVEGSSTDTQYF. The DNA of the CDR3 is TGTGCCAGCAGCGTAGAGGGCAGTAGCACAGATACGCAGTATTTT.

This clonotype has a handful of counts. This chain links TRBV5-1 with TRBJ2-4; TRBD1 might be the D (5 bases). The germline CDR1 and CDR2 sequences are SGHRS and YFSETQ. There are 14 residues in the CDR3. V was shortened by 1 base and J by 5 bases, with 10 bases between the two germline ends. The CDR3, as DNA: TGCGCCAGCAGCTTGCGCAGGGCGGAAAACATTCAGTACTTC. Its protein product is CASSLRRAENIQYF.

This clonotype was observed a few times. CDR3: CASSKDRVYEQYF. The CDR3 DNA is TGTGCCAGCAGCAAGGACAGGGTATACGAGCAGTACTTC. The chain links TRBV11-2 to TRBJ2-7; 8 nucleotides match TRBD1. V was clipped by 5 bases and J by 4 bases; unmatched bases: 4. CDR1 and CDR2 from the germline V gene are SGHAT and FQNNGV. This CDR3 is built from 13 residues.

The J gene is TRBJ2-7, the V gene TRBV7-2; 10 bases agree with TRBD2. The CDR3 covers 16 residues. V trimming: 1 base; J trimming: 2 bases; junction bases outside the gene matches: 5. Germline CDR1 and CDR2: SGHTA and FQGNSA. The CDR3 region is CASSLGGSGGTYEQYF. In DNA, the CDR3 is TGTGCCAGCAGCTTAGGAGGTAGCGGGGGGACCTACGAGCAGTACTTC.

The gene calls are TRBV3-1 and TRBJ1-2, with D perhaps TRBD1 (5 bases). The CDR3 is 14 amino acids. Germline CDR1 is LGHDT and CDR2 is YNNKEL (reference sequence). V lost 4 bases to trimming and J lost 2 bases, with 11 bases between them. The CDR3 here is CASSPRDGNYGYTF. For the CDR3, the DNA is TGTGCCAGCAGCCCCCGGGACGGGAACTATGGCTACACCTTC. The full variable domain, with the rest looked up from reference TRBV3-1 and TRBJ1-2, is DTAVSQTPKYLVTQMGNDKSIKCEQNLGHDTMYWYKQDSKKFLKIMFSYNNKELIINETVPNRFSPKSPDKAHLNLHINSLELGDSAVYFCASSPRDGNYGYTFGSGTRLTVV.

This clonotype showed up just a few times. The rearrangement links TRBV7-8 to TRBJ2-5; D gene uncertain. Trimming removed 4 bases at V and 5 bases at J, with 14 bases between. Germline-derived CDR1 and CDR2 are SGHVS and FQNEAQ. The CDR3 is 14 amino acids. The CDR3 protein is CASSSYVTRETQYF. The CDR3 nucleotides are TGTGCCAGCAGCTCATATGTAACCCGGGAGACCCAGTACTTC.

This clonotype was seen only a few times. This chain uses TRBV9 with TRBJ2-5; 15 bases fit TRBD2. The CDR3 is 18 residues long. CDR1 is SGDLS and CDR2 is YYNGEE in the germline V gene. V shed 0 bases, J shed 2 bases, and the junction held 5 bases outside the gene matches. CDR3 sequence reads: CASSVAGGLAGGQETQYF. For the CDR3, the DNA is TGTGCCAGCAGCGTAGCGGGGGGACTAGCGGGGGGACAAGAGACCCAGTACTTC.

This clonotype was detected only a few times. The chain is built from TRBV7-3 and TRBJ2-2, with a weak D call TRBD2 (6 bases). V lost 5 bases and J lost 7, with 14 bases in between. The CDR3 is made up of 14 amino acids. The V gene's germline CDR1 is SGHTA and CDR2 FQGTGA. In nucleotides, the CDR3 is TGTGCCAGCAGCCCCATAGCGGTGAGCGGGGAGCTGTTTTTT. Translating it yields CASSPIAVSGELFF. Using reference TRBV7-3 and TRBJ2-2 for the parts outside the CDR3, the full variable domain is GAGVSQTPSNKVTEKGKYVELRCDPISGHTALYWYRQSLGQGPEFLIYFQGTGAADDSGLPNDRFFAVRPEGSVSTLKIQRTERGDSAVYLCASSPIAVSGELFFGEGSRLTVL.

This clonotype has a handful of counts. This rearrangement joins TRBV20-1 to TRBJ1-1; tentative D call: TRBD1 (5 bases). Trimming left V 7 bases short and J 4 bases short, with 16 bases between. CDR1 is DFQATT, CDR2 SNEGSKA, per germline (reference sequence). This CDR3 contains 13 residues. The CDR3 nucleotides read TGCAGTGTCCTCGGCCCGGGGGGCACTGAAGCTTTCTTT. Its translation is CSVLGPGGTEAFF.

The J gene is TRBJ2-7, the V gene TRBV12-3 or TRBV12-4; D call uncertain. Deletions cut 3 bases from V and 7 bases from J, with 10 bases between. CDR3 length equals 12 residues. The CDR3 sequence: CASSFVPKEQYF. Here the CDR3 DNA reads TGTGCCAGCAGTTTTGTCCCGAAAGAGCAGTACTTC.

The V and J genes are TRBV19 and TRBJ1-5; 7 nucleotides align to TRBD1. CDR1 LNHDA and CDR2 SQIVND come from the germline V gene (reference sequence). The V gene end was trimmed by 6 bases and the J gene end by 6 bases; junction bases not matched to a gene: 5. This CDR3 region has 13 residues. CDR3 sequence reads: CASRTRQGQPQHF. In DNA form, the CDR3 reads TGTGCCAGTAGGACAAGACAGGGTCAGCCCCAGCATTTT.

This chain uses TRBV18 with TRBJ2-7, with TRBD2 matching over 11 bases. The CDR3 has 16 amino acids. Trimming removed 0 bases from V and 5 bases from J; junction bases left unmatched: 6. Germline-derived CDR1 and CDR2 are KGHSH and LQKENI. The CDR3 sequence: CASSPPSGLADNEQYF. CDR3 sequence (DNA): TGTGCCAGCTCACCACCGTCGGGACTAGCGGACAACGAGCAGTACTTC.

The V gene is TRBV7-9, the J gene TRBJ1-3, with TRBD1 matching 8 bases. CDR1 is SEHNR and CDR2 is FQNEAQ in the germline V gene (reference sequence). The V gene end was trimmed by 5 bases and the J gene end by 2 bases; junction bases not matched to a gene: 5. This CDR3 has 15 residues. CDR3 nucleotide sequence: TGTGCCAGCAGCCCCACAGGGGGTACTGGAAACACCATATATTTT. It specifies CASSPTGGTGNTIYF.

This clonotype was seen only a few times. A much more abundant neighbour one base away suggests this may be a read error. The rearrangement links TRBV7-9 to TRBJ2-3; D remains unclear. The V gene lost 1 base and the J gene lost 6 bases, with 2 bases spanning the gap. The CDR3 extends over 11 amino acids. The germline CDR1 and CDR2 sequences are SEHNR and FQNEAQ (reference sequence). CDR3 nucleotide sequence: TGTGCCAGCAGCTTAGATGATACGCAGTATTTT. This encodes CASSLDDTQYF. The full variable domain, with the rest looked up from reference TRBV7-9 and TRBJ2-3, is DTGVSQNPRHKITKRGQNVTFRCDPISEHNRLYWYRQTLGQGPEFLTYFQNEAQLEKSRLLSDRFSAERPKGSFSTLEIQRTEQGDSAMYLCASSLDDTQYFGPGTRLTVL.